Each of the 26 T cell receptor beta chains below was sequenced from the same sample in a study of blood T cells in healthy people across ages. A sample-barcoded 5' primer and a J-beta primer mix were used in a second PCR of about 7 to 12 cycles. TCRdb passed the 5' RACE reads through MiXCR, listing each CDR3 protein once. The sample lists around 2 million distinct CDR3 sequences, around 42% seen once, with 23% in the top ten. The sample comprised blood. The receptors here all came from a human donor in good health.

This sequence joins TRBV7-2 and TRBJ2-2, with 7 bases lining up with TRBD2. V lost 4 bases, J lost 6 bases, and 14 bases stayed unmatched. The CDR3 spans 17 residues. Germline assignment: CDR1 SGHTA and CDR2 FQGNSA. Here the CDR3 DNA reads TGTGCCAGCAGCTCCCACCCCGGGGGGACCCGATCCGGGGAGCTGTTTTTT. The encoded protein is CASSSHPGGTRSGELFF. Filled out from reference TRBV7-2 and TRBJ2-2, the complete variable domain reads GAGVSQSPSNKVTEKGKDVELRCDPISGHTALYWYRQSLGQGLEFLIYFQGNSAPDKSGLPSDRFSAERTGGSVSTLTIQRTQQEDSAVYLCASSSHPGGTRSGELFFGEGSRLTVL.

The chain joins TRBV2 to TRBJ1-2, with D tentatively TRBD1 (6 bases). V was pared by 2 bases and J by 7 bases, with 11 bases between. The CDR3 runs to 13 residues. Germline V CDR1 and CDR2: SNHLY, FYNNEI. This chain's CDR3 is CASSETGYIGYTF. In DNA form, the CDR3 reads TGTGCCAGCAGTGAAACAGGGTATATTGGCTACACCTTC.

This clonotype has ten or more counts. This chain joins TRBV11-2 and TRBJ1-2; tentatively, D is TRBD1 (6 bases). The ends were cut back, 10 bases at V and 8 bases at J, with 35 bases in the middle. Germline assignment: CDR1 SGHAT and CDR2 FQNNGV. The CDR3 sequence is 18 residues long. The CDR3 reads CATLNLLTGGRSTLGYTF. Here the CDR3 DNA reads TGTGCCACCCTTAACCTACTAACTGGGGGGCGTTCTACCCTCGGCTACACCTTC.

V usage is TRBV4-3 and J usage is TRBJ2-2; 15 bases line up with TRBD2. This CDR3 spans 17 amino acids. Trimming at V came to 3 bases and at J to 5 bases, leaving 4 bases not matched to a gene. CDR1 is LGHNA, CDR2 YSLEER, per germline. Here the CDR3 reads CASSQGLAGGFTGELFF. In DNA, the CDR3 is TGCGCCAGCAGCCAGGGACTAGCGGGGGGCTTTACCGGGGAGCTGTTTTTT.

The chain joins TRBV5-1 to TRBJ1-4; 7 nucleotides align to TRBD1. The CDR3 loop spans 16 amino acids. Losses at the gene ends were 3 bases for V and 0 bases for J; bases not matched to a gene: 5. Germline V gene sequence: CDR1 SGHRS, CDR2 YFSETQ. CDR3 residues: CASSWDRFATNEKLFF. The CDR3 bases are TGCGCCAGCAGCTGGGACAGATTTGCAACTAATGAAAAACTGTTTTTT.

The table lists this clonotype with a few counts. CDR3 loop: CASSFRSLTPPFPAFF. As DNA, the CDR3 is TGTGCCAGCAGTTTCCGCTCATTAACACCTCCTTTTCCAGCTTTCTTT. The chain has TRBV28 and TRBJ1-1; D is unresolved. There are 16 residues in the CDR3. Looked up from germline, CDR1 is MDHEN and CDR2 is SYDVKM. The V gene lost 3 bases and the J gene lost 10 bases, with 24 bases spanning the gap.

The chain joins TRBV4-1 to TRBJ2-2, with 14 bases identical to TRBD2. The V segment lost 4 bases and the J segment 2 bases; nucleotides outside the gene matches: 6. This CDR3 is 18 amino acids long. Germline loops: CDR1 MGHRA, CDR2 YSYEKL. CDR3 sequence: CASSRGLAGAVNTGELFF. CDR3 DNA: TGCGCCAGCAGCCGGGGACTAGCGGGGGCTGTCAACACCGGGGAGCTGTTTTTT.

A word on this clonotype: Relative to the germline gene, one junction end is altered; a read error may explain this. J is TRBJ1-2 and V is TRBV5-1; D might be TRBD1 (6 bases). CDR3 length: 15 amino acids. Germline values: CDR1 SGHRS, CDR2 YFSETQ. In nucleotides, the CDR3 is TGCGCCAGCACCACCCTTGGGGGCGATATTTATGGCTACATCTTC. It codes for CASTTLGGDIYGYIF.

There are a few counts of this clonotype. The chain recombines TRBV20-1 with TRBJ2-4; possible D gene TRBD1, 6 bases. This CDR3 comprises 17 residues. Trimming removed 0 bases from V and 8 bases from J, with 23 bases in between. In germline, CDR1 is DFQATT, CDR2 SNEGSKA (reference sequence). The CDR3 is CSARDFSNGGAKHIQYF. DNA for the CDR3: TGCAGTGCTAGAGATTTTTCCAATGGGGGCGCGAAGCACATTCAGTACTTC.

The chain joins TRBV12-3 or TRBV12-4 to TRBJ2-1; the D gene is possibly TRBD1 (6 bases). The V gene lost 6 bases and the J gene lost 10 bases, with 13 bases spanning the gap. The CDR3 length is 12 residues. CDR3 amino acids: CASRRTADEQFF. CDR3 nucleotide sequence: TGTGCCAGCAGGAGGACAGCCGACGAGCAGTTCTTC.

The chain recombines TRBV2 with TRBJ2-7; D perhaps matches TRBD2 (6 bases). V lost 4 bases to trimming and J lost 9 bases, with 10 bases between them. CDR1 and CDR2 from the germline V gene are SNHLY and FYNNEI. The CDR3 totals 11 residues. The CDR3 DNA follows: TGTGCCAGCAGTGGGGACGGGAGGCAGTACTTC. This codes for CASSGDGRQYF.

The chain is built from TRBV16 and TRBJ2-7, with 8 bases aligning to TRBD1. This CDR3 has 15 amino acids. V trimming: 1 base; J trimming: 5 bases; junction bases outside the gene matches: 7. Germline V lookup: CDR1 KGHSY, CDR2 FQNENV. The CDR3 DNA is TGTGCCAGCAGCCAATTCCGGACAGGGTTTAACGAGCAGTACTTC. Translation: CASSQFRTGFNEQYF.

About this clonotype: Because the CDR3 is missing its conserved closing phenylalanine or tryptophan, this is likely a read error. This chain uses TRBV28 with TRBJ1-2; D is perhaps TRBD1 (5 bases). The CDR3 spans 13 residues. V lost 8 bases and J lost 4, with 14 bases in between. Germline V CDR1 and CDR2: MDHEN, SYDVKM. The CDR3 protein is CASVGFGGYGYTS. The CDR3 region has the DNA TGTGCCAGCGTGGGGTTTGGGGGCTATGGCTACACCTCC.

For the CDR3, the DNA is TGCGCCAGCAGCTTGGGGGTGGGAGGAGGCCCAGATACGCAGTATTTT. It specifies CASSLGVGGGPDTQYF. The chain carries TRBV5-1 and TRBJ2-3; D perhaps matches TRBD2 (6 bases). Germline values: CDR1 SGHRS, CDR2 YFSETQ. The CDR3 contains 16 residues. V was trimmed by 0 bases and J by 4 bases, leaving 15 bases between them.

In its sample, this clonotype was seen a few times. The chain couples TRBV6-1 to TRBJ1-1, with D perhaps matching TRBD1 (5 bases). V dropped 11 bases and J dropped 5 bases, with 12 bases sitting between them. Germline CDR1 MNHNS, CDR2 SASEGT. The CDR3 contains 11 residues. CDR3 loop: CAGREGTEAFF. Here the CDR3 DNA reads TGTGCCGGTAGAGAGGGGACTGAAGCTTTCTTT.

The V and J genes are TRBV28 and TRBJ1-5; tentative D call: TRBD1 (5 bases). CDR3 size: 17 residues. Germline loops: CDR1 MDHEN, CDR2 SYDVKM. V was pared by 6 bases and J by 7 bases, with 25 bases between. CDR3 residues: CASRFSPGLAGEQPQHF. The CDR3 DNA sequence: TGTGCCAGCAGATTCTCCCCGGGACTAGCGGGGGAACAGCCCCAGCATTTT. The full variable domain, rest sourced from reference TRBV28 and TRBJ1-5, is DVKVTQSSRYLVKRTGEKVFLECVQDMDHENMFWYRQDPGLGLRLIYFSYDVKMKEKGDIPEGYSVSREKKERFSLILESASTNQTSMYLCASRFSPGLAGEQPQHFGDGTRLSIL.

The chain has TRBV20-1 and TRBJ2-3; D is uncertain. The V gene's germline CDR1 is DFQATT and CDR2 SNEGSKA (reference sequence). The CDR3 is made up of 12 amino acids. V was cut by 3 bases and J by 3 bases, with 7 bases left in between. In nucleotides, the CDR3 is TGCAGTGCTAGTACTGTTACAGATACGCAGTATTTT. Protein sequence: CSASTVTDTQYF.

There are many counts of this clonotype. The rearrangement uses TRBV7-9 and TRBJ1-2, with 10 bases lining up with TRBD1. This CDR3 has 13 amino acids. The germline V gene has CDR1 SEHNR and CDR2 FQNEAQ (reference sequence). Trimming at V came to 8 bases and at J to 8 bases, leaving 8 bases not matched to a gene. The CDR3 DNA is TGTGCCAGCTCGACGACAGGGGGCTGGGGCTACACCTTC. Protein: CASSTTGGWGYTF.

This clonotype was seen only a few times. V usage is TRBV25-1 and J usage is TRBJ2-3; D possibly corresponds to TRBD2 (7 bases). The CDR3 spans 21 residues. Germline V CDR1 and CDR2: MGHDK, SYGVNS. The V gene lost 0 bases and the J gene lost 2 bases, with 27 bases spanning the gap. CDR3 sequence: CASSEYRRGAQPGPLTDTQYF. The CDR3 bases are TGTGCCAGCAGTGAATACCGTCGGGGGGCACAGCCAGGGCCCCTCACAGATACGCAGTATTTT.

CDR3: CASRLGQGDFYGYTF. CDR3 bases: TGTGCCAGCAGGCTGGGACAGGGGGACTTCTATGGCTACACCTTC. The chain links TRBV27 to TRBJ1-2; TRBD1 aligns across 11 bases. Germline CDR1 reads MNHEY; CDR2 reads SMNVEV (reference sequence). J gave up 4 bases and V 6 bases, and 7 bases lay outside the gene matches. CDR3 length: 15 amino acids.

The chain recombines TRBV20-1 with TRBJ2-7, with 7 nucleotides matching TRBD1. Germline V gene data show CDR1 as DFQATT and CDR2 as SNEGSKA (reference sequence). Losses at the gene ends were 3 bases for V and 6 bases for J; bases not matched to a gene: 14. The CDR3 has 15 amino acids. CDR3 in DNA: TGCAGTGCTAGCCCAAGACGAAGGGGGCCTGTCGAGCAGTACTTC. Translation gives CSASPRRRGPVEQYF.

For this clonotype: At one boundary the junction diverges from the germline segment, which might be a read error. The chain links TRBV4-3 to TRBJ2-4; the D gene is possibly TRBD2 (7 bases). With the DNA end fitting TRBJ2-7 better, the J assignment may be wrong. Germline CDR1 is LGHNA and CDR2 is YSLEER. The CDR3 contains 17 residues. CDR3 DNA: TGCGCCGGCAGCCAAGATCCCTTGGGGGGGGGCTCCCACGAGCAGTACTTC. This codes for CAGSQDPLGGGSHEQYF.

The chain uses TRBV3-1 and TRBJ2-7; possibly TRBD2 for D (5 bases). The ends were cut back, 4 bases at V and 3 bases at J, with 25 bases in the middle. Germline CDR1 and CDR2: LGHDT and YNNKEL (reference sequence). The CDR3 has 18 amino acids. The CDR3 here is CASSPGLGGNPWVYEQYF. CDR3 bases: TGTGCCAGCAGCCCTGGGCTTGGAGGAAACCCGTGGGTCTACGAGCAGTACTTC.

Comment on this clonotype: One junction end disagrees with the germline gene, perhaps due to a read error. This chain uses TRBV5-1 with TRBJ2-5; 11 positions match TRBD1. CDR3 length equals 14 residues. Germline CDR1 reads SGHRS; CDR2 reads YFSETQ. The CDR3 sequence is CTSSSGTGGETQYF. The CDR3 DNA reads as TGCACCAGCAGCTCGGGGACAGGGGGAGAGACCCAGTACTTC.

The chain employs TRBV29-1 and TRBJ2-1; TRBD1 agrees at 8 bases. The CDR3 totals 16 residues. V shed 4 bases and J 3 bases; nucleotides not matched to a gene: 11. Germline V gene lookup returns CDR1 SQVTM and CDR2 ANQGSEA. DNA for the CDR3: TGCAGCGTTGGCACAACAGGGGGTAAGAACTACAATGAGCAGTTCTTC. Its translation is CSVGTTGGKNYNEQFF.

This clonotype came up many times. The rearrangement uses TRBV5-6 and TRBJ2-1, with 9 bases matching TRBD2. The CDR3 has 17 amino acids. The germline V gene has CDR1 SGHDT and CDR2 YYEEEE. Trimming took 1 base from V and 0 from J; bases not matched to a gene: 5. The CDR3 is CASSLSGGMSSYNEQFF. The CDR3, as DNA: TGTGCCAGCAGCTTGAGCGGGGGGATGAGCTCCTACAATGAGCAGTTCTTC.